This T cell receptor beta chain was sequenced for a study of glioma-infiltrating T cells after dendritic cell vaccination (dated by TCRdb to 2016 to 2018). About the study as a whole: Of the roughly 15 glioblastoma patients in the cohort, all drawn from Phase I and II dendritic cell vaccination trials, 9 were newly diagnosed and 6 had recurrent disease. In glioblastoma patients vaccinated with dendritic cells, deep sequencing of TCR beta CDR3 regions served to measure the amount of tumor-infiltrating lymphocytes and to compare repertoires between tumor and blood. The vaccine consisted of monocyte-derived dendritic cells cultured about seven days with IL-4 and GM-CSF, then pulsed overnight with autologous tumor lysate. Survival after dendritic cell vaccination was correlated with TCR sequencing metrics, including TIL content and tumor-blood repertoire overlap. Patients received three intradermal dendritic cell vaccine injections at biweekly intervals in the arm below the axilla. Autologous tumor lysate-pulsed dendritic cell vaccination was administered to the patients between about 2003 and 2013.

The immunoSEQ assay amplified TCRB CDR3 regions from approximately 2 micrograms of genomic DNA, or from all available DNA when less than that amount was available. The multiplex PCR employed 60 forward primers targeting TCR V beta segments and 13 reverse primers targeting J beta segments. Synthetic control templates were spiked into each sample at limiting dilution to estimate reads per starting template. The Illumina HiSeq System generated 87 bp sequencing reads. From the authors' description of their analysis: To remove PCR and sequencing errors, closely related sequences were merged with a nearest neighbor algorithm. TCR overlap was measured as the percentage of unique tumor TCR beta sequences also present in the same patient's peripheral blood. The source is immuneACCESS, and TCRdb retained only in-frame sequences with V and J called. Part of the clones is not carried over; for the studies checked, unresolved V genes explain less than half of this, and the remainder is unexplained. That table gives V, J and clone size, and the DNA gave D and trimming. The sample profile shows about 92,000 clones; over 75% of them were found once. The ten largest clones represent more than 15% of the sample.

Patients were selected on the basis of adequate residual fresh-frozen tumor tissue and more than two years of available survival data. None of the glioblastoma patients carried an isocitrate dehydrogenase mutation, although molecular status otherwise varied. PBMC were collected before vaccination, two weeks after the third vaccination, and at tumor progression when it occurred. Genomic DNA was extracted with the Qiagen DNeasy Blood extraction Kit. Here is what the overall study found, with its caveats: No direct relationship between TCR clonality and survival was found, suggesting that a diverse polyclonal response may matter. The response model built on TCR overlap across three groups was characterized as speculative, with prospective validation still needed. After dendritic cell vaccination, a higher estimated pretreatment TIL content predicted longer time to progression and longer overall survival. The cohort was small and heterogeneous, only a few patients had full blood and tumor sets, and even fewer had initial-recurrent tumor pairs.

Via the germline V gene, CDR1 is MNHEY and CDR2 SVGAGI. Inclusive of the bounding cysteine and phenylalanine, the CDR3 is 13 residues long. CDR3 DNA only is kept here, 39 bases in frame from base 1. The trim is 0 bases for V and 5 bases for J, with a gap of 5 bases between the germline ends. Points on this clone: The antigen this receptor binds is unknown. There are no base qualities to consult, and no much larger clone falls within one base.

Material: blood, obtained before dendritic cell vaccination. The receptor was isolated from a human donor with glioblastoma. The chain joins TRBV6-5 to TRBJ1-5, with the D gene not confidently named. The bases read TGTGCCAGCAGTTACTCCTCCGATCAGCCCCAGCATTTT. Translated, this is CASSYSSDQPQHF.